This T cell receptor beta chain is drawn from a study of T-cell reconstitution after alpha-beta-depleted transplantation in children. The CDR3 sequence is 13 residues long. V shed 3 bases and J shed 9 bases, with 16 bases lying between them. CDR1 and CDR2 (germline): SQVTM, ANQGSEA. The TCRbeta library incorporated unique molecular identifiers. One entry per CDR3 protein, called by TCRdb with MiXCR from the PCR reads. The profile covers about 240,000 distinct CDR3 sequences, with more than 10% appearing a single time and roughly 2.6% taken by the ten largest. This clonotype was counted many times. The sequences come from PBMCs from the stem cell graft donor, collected from the stem cell graft. This rearrangement joins TRBV29-1 to TRBJ2-3; D ambiguous. This receptor was taken from a human donor who donated a stem cell graft to a child with acute lymphoblastic leukemia. The CDR3 coding sequence is TGCAGCGTTGATGGTTCGGCCTCGGACACGCAGTATTTT. Translating it yields CSVDGSASDTQYF.